A selection of T cell receptor beta chains follows, all from one sample in a study of molecular identifiers for immune sequencing clone quantification. TCRdb independently ran MiXCR on the PCR reads; one entry per CDR3 protein. The table shows approximately 670,000 distinct CDR3 sequences, with nearly 20% occurring only once. Input material: naive CD8+ T cells from blood, with Jurkat cell RNA spiked in. These receptors all stem from a human donor in good health. Some libraries in this study had Jurkat cell RNA spiked in. CDR3s include the opening cysteine and the closing phenylalanine or tryptophan. The D gene is left open where the match is weak. Clone size is stated in some rows and not others, as once, few, many or a class when expanded.

CDR3	DNA	size	V	J	D
CASSSPGQPGELFF	TGTGCCAGCAGCTCTCCGGGACAGCCTGGGGAGCTGTTTTTT	many	TRBV7-9	TRBJ2-2	TRBD1
CASSYSGTEQYF	TGTGCCAGCAGTTACTCCGGGACAGAGCAGTATTTT	many	TRBV6-5	TRBJ2-3	TRBD1
CASSLDLGVTEAFF	TGTGCCAGCAGCTTGGATTTGGGGGTCACTGAAGCTTTCTTT	few	TRBV5-4	TRBJ1-1	.
CASSTGTGGIYEQYF	TGTGCCAGCAGTACGGGGACAGGGGGAATCTACGAGCAGTACTTC	few	TRBV27	TRBJ2-7	TRBD1
CSVNHPGLAGPPQFF	TGCAGCGTTAATCATCCGGGACTAGCGGGGCCCCCGCAGTTCTTC	many	TRBV29-1	TRBJ2-1	TRBD2
CASWAESETQYF	TGTGCCAGCTGGGCGGAGAGTGAGACCCAGTACTTC	many	TRBV2	TRBJ2-5	.
CASSLGGRGTEAFF	TGTGCCAGCAGCTTAGGGGGACGGGGCACTGAAGCTTTCTTT	many	TRBV11-2	TRBJ1-1	.
CASSQTANTEVFF	TGTGCCAGTAGCCAGACAGCGAACACTGAAGTTTTCTTT	.	TRBV19	TRBJ1-1	.
CASSQEWGDEQFF	TGCGCCAGCAGCCAAGAATGGGGGGATGAGCAGTTCTTC	.	TRBV4-1	TRBJ2-1	.
CASSPVAPEQYF	TGTGCCAGCAGCCCAGTGGCGCCCGAGCAGTACTTC	many	TRBV7-8	TRBJ2-7	.
CASSDGLFNEQFF	TGTGCCAGCAGTGACGGACTATTCAATGAGCAGTTCTTC	.	TRBV6-5	TRBJ2-1	.
CASSDPTDEQYF	TGTGCCAGCAGCGACCCCACCGACGAGCAGTACTTC	.	TRBV11-2	TRBJ2-7	.
CASSLMERRRETQYF	TGTGCCAGCAGTTTAATGGAGCGGCGCCGGGAGACCCAGTACTTC	many	TRBV12-3/TRBV12-4	TRBJ2-5	.
CSVRTSGSFYEQYF	TGCAGCGTTAGGACTAGCGGGAGTTTCTACGAGCAGTACTTC	many	TRBV29-1	TRBJ2-7	TRBD2
CASSIFAGDNGELFF	TGTGCCAGTAGTATTTTTGCAGGGGATAACGGGGAGCTGTTTTTT	few	TRBV19	TRBJ2-2	.
CASSISLVGAEAFF	TGTGCCAGCAGTATAAGCTTGGTAGGCGCGGAAGCTTTCTTT	many	TRBV6-2/TRBV6-3	TRBJ1-1	.
CASSLEERSYEQYF	TGTGCCAGCAGCCTGGAGGAGCGATCCTACGAGCAGTACTTC	many	TRBV7-9	TRBJ2-7	.
CASSIGLAGGTDTQYF	TGTGCCAGTAGTATAGGACTAGCGGGGGGCACAGATACGCAGTATTTT	once	TRBV19	TRBJ2-3	TRBD2
CASSMGLYEQYF	TGTGCCAGTAGTATGGGACTCTACGAGCAGTACTTC	.	TRBV19	TRBJ2-7	.
CASSDRSPNAKTQYF	TGCGCCAGCAGTGATAGAAGCCCCAACGCAAAGACCCAGTACTTC	few	TRBV10-1	TRBJ2-5	.
CATSPTSPSDTQYF	TGTGCCACTTCGCCGACCTCACCCTCAGATACGCAGTATTTT	many	TRBV6-5	TRBJ2-3	.
CASKQGVAEAFF	TGTGCCAGCAAACAGGGGGTCGCTGAAGCTTTCTTT	many	TRBV27	TRBJ1-1	TRBD1
CASSFYRGGYEQYF	TGTGCCAGCAGCTTTTACAGGGGAGGGTACGAGCAGTACTTC	many	TRBV5-4	TRBJ2-7	.
CASSQDSVNNSPLHF	TGCGCCAGCAGCCAAGATTCGGTTAATAATTCACCCCTCCACTTT	many	TRBV4-3	TRBJ1-6	.
CSVGDFYEQYF	TGCAGCGTGGGGGACTTCTACGAGCAGTACTTC	few	TRBV29-1	TRBJ2-7	.
CASLKRTREETQYF	TGTGCCAGCCTAAAAAGAACCAGGGAAGAGACCCAGTACTTC	many	TRBV6-2/TRBV6-3	TRBJ2-5	.
CASRDLDTSYEQYF	TGTGCCAGCAGAGACCTTGACACCTCCTACGAGCAGTACTTC	.	TRBV6-2/TRBV6-3	TRBJ2-7	.
CASSFLPGVREGRDTGELFF	TGTGCCAGCAGTTTTCTCCCGGGGGTGCGGGAGGGCCGGGACACCGGGGAGCTGTTTTTT	few	TRBV28	TRBJ2-2	TRBD2
CASSLGQATEAFF	TGTGCCAGCAGCTTGGGCCAGGCCACTGAAGCTTTCTTT	many	TRBV5-4	TRBJ1-1	.
CASSTPGGGAYEQYF	TGTGCCAGCAGTACCCCGGGAGGGGGGGCCTACGAGCAGTACTTC	many	TRBV27	TRBJ2-7	TRBD2
CASRHRDRGTDTQYF	TGTGCCAGCAGACACCGGGACAGGGGGACAGATACGCAGTATTTT	many	TRBV11-2	TRBJ2-3	TRBD1
CASSPGAGGGNEQFF	TGTGCCAGCAGCCCGGGGGCGGGTGGAGGCAATGAGCAGTTCTTC	few	TRBV9	TRBJ2-1	.
CASSLELWKGQRDTIYF	TGTGCCAGCAGCTTAGAGTTGTGGAAGGGACAGCGAGACACCATATATTTT	.	TRBV11-2	TRBJ1-3	TRBD1
CASSLSSGQTDTQYF	TGTGCCAGCAGTTTATCATCGGGACAGACAGATACGCAGTATTTT	.	TRBV27	TRBJ2-3	TRBD1
CASSESWTGKATEAFF	TGTGCCAGCAGTGAAAGCTGGACAGGGAAAGCTACTGAAGCTTTCTTT	many	TRBV2	TRBJ1-1	TRBD1
CASSFLGATEAFF	TGTGCCAGCAGCTTTCTGGGGGCGACTGAAGCTTTCTTT	many	TRBV7-2	TRBJ1-1	.
CASSDNNEQFF	TGTGCCAGCAGCGACAACAATGAGCAGTTCTTC	many	TRBV6-4	TRBJ2-1	.
CASSSGTGFSYEQYF	TGTGCCAGTAGTTCCGGGACAGGGTTCTCCTACGAGCAGTACTTC	few	TRBV19	TRBJ2-7	TRBD1
CASINGGPGYTF	TGTGCCAGCATAAATGGAGGTCCGGGCTACACCTTC	many	TRBV7-2	TRBJ1-2	.
CATSDSGQRYTDTQYF	TGTGCCACCAGTGATTCGGGACAGCGATACACAGATACGCAGTATTTT	few	TRBV24-1	TRBJ2-3	TRBD1